The rows below give T cell receptor beta chains drawn from one sample of a study of prognosis after radiotherapy for stage I lung cancer. TCRdb reprocessed the multiplex PCR reads with MiXCR, giving one entry per CDR3 protein. The table has 15,000 to 20,000 distinct CDR3 sequences, about a quarter seen once. The material sequenced was PBMCs, taken before or after stereotactic body radiation therapy (not recorded which). The receptors were gathered from a donor aged 50 or older with non-small cell lung cancer. CDR3s include the opening cysteine and the closing phenylalanine or tryptophan. The D gene is left open where the match is weak. Not all rows give a size; the values are once, few, many and, for expanded clones, a class.

v_call	clone_size	j_call	cdr3_length	d_call	cdr3_nt	cdr3_aa
TRBV20-1	many	TRBJ2-7	13	.	TGCAGTGCTAGAGCGACAACGGGCTACGAGCAGTACTTC	CSARATTGYEQYF
TRBV11-2	many	TRBJ1-6	12	.	TGTGCCAGCAGCTTAGGTGATTCACCCCTCCACTTT	CASSLGDSPLHF
TRBV10-2	many	TRBJ1-2	13	.	TGCGCCAGCAGTGAGGAGCGGAGCTATGGCTACACCTTC	CASSEERSYGYTF
TRBV20-1	many	TRBJ2-7	13	.	TGCAGTGCTATTCTTGCTAGTTCCCACGAGCAGTACTTC	CSAILASSHEQYF
TRBV6-2/TRBV6-3	.	TRBJ2-1	14	.	TGTGCCAGCCGAGGCCAGATTGACTACGATGAGCAGTTCTTC	CASRGQIDYDEQFF
TRBV5-1	many	TRBJ1-1	14	.	TGCGCCAGCAGCCCCGGACAGATGAACACTGAAGCTTTCTTT	CASSPGQMNTEAFF
TRBV20-1	many	TRBJ1-1	11	.	TGCAGTGCTATTTGGAACACTGAAGCTTTCTTT	CSAIWNTEAFF
TRBV7-9	many	TRBJ2-1	16	TRBD2	TGTGCCAGCAGCCCCTTAGGGAGCGGGAGGTACAATGAGCAGTTCTTC	CASSPLGSGRYNEQFF
TRBV27	many	TRBJ2-3	13	.	TGTGCCAGCAGCCTGCAGGTCCCAGATACGCAGTATTTT	CASSLQVPDTQYF
TRBV7-2	many	TRBJ2-1	13	.	TGTGCCAGCAGCCTAACTGGGGGTCTTGAGCAGTTCTTC	CASSLTGGLEQFF
TRBV7-9	many	TRBJ2-7	14	.	TGTGCCAGCAGCTTAATTTCGACACACTACGAGCAGTACTTC	CASSLISTHYEQYF
TRBV6-1	many	TRBJ2-5	16	TRBD2	TGTGCCAGCAGGATAAGGACTAGCGGGGGGGAAGAGACCCAGTACTTC	CASRIRTSGGEETQYF
TRBV20-1	many	TRBJ2-7	13	.	TGCAGTGCTAGGGGGGTGCAGGACTACGAGCAGTACTTC	CSARGVQDYEQYF
TRBV7-9	many	TRBJ1-1	18	TRBD1	TGTGCCAGCAGCTTAAGTCTCGGGACAGGTACTATGAACACTGAAGCTTTCTTT	CASSLSLGTGTMNTEAFF
TRBV20-1	many	TRBJ1-5	13	.	TGCAGTGCTAGTAGGTCTACGAATCAGCCCCAGCATTTT	CSASRSTNQPQHF
TRBV7-9	many	TRBJ2-1	13	.	TGTGCCAGCAGCTTGCTTGCCTACAATGAGCAGTTCTTC	CASSLLAYNEQFF
TRBV5-1	many	TRBJ2-1	16	TRBD2	TGCGCCAGCAGCATTAGCGGGAGGGCCTCTGGGAATGAGCAGTTCTTC	CASSISGRASGNEQFF
TRBV25-1	many	TRBJ2-7	12	.	TGTGCCAGCAGTGGTACGGCTGCCGAGCAGTACTTC	CASSGTAAEQYF
TRBV7-9	many	TRBJ2-7	15	TRBD2	TGTGCCAGCAGCTTAGAAGGCGGGAGCTCCTACGAGCAGTACTTC	CASSLEGGSSYEQYF
TRBV7-2	.	TRBJ2-3	16	.	TGTGCCAGCAGCTTAGGAGCAAGGGGTGTCACAGATACGCAGTATTTT	CASSLGARGVTDTQYF
TRBV20-1	many	TRBJ2-7	14	.	TGCAGTGCTAGCTTTCGGGGGGCCACCTACGAGCAGTACTTC	CSASFRGATYEQYF
TRBV7-2	many	TRBJ2-7	16	TRBD2	TGTGCCAGCAGCTTAGTAGCGTCTAGCGGGAGCTACGAGCAGTACTTC	CASSLVASSGSYEQYF
TRBV9	.	TRBJ2-3	18	.	TGTGCCAGCAGCGTTCCTCGGGCCAGTTTGGAGGGATCACATACGCGGTATTTT	CASSVPRASLEGSHTRYF
TRBV30	.	TRBJ2-7	14	.	TGTGACTGGAGTCGGGGGACAGAAACCTACGAGCAGTACTTC	CDWSRGTETYEQYF
TRBV5-1	many	TRBJ1-4	14	.	TGCGCCAGCAGCAGGACCTCGACTGATGAAAAACTGTTTTTT	CASSRTSTDEKLFF
TRBV6-1	many	TRBJ2-5	13	.	TGTGCCAGCATCCCGGCAGGCCAAGAGACCCAGTACTTC	CASIPAGQETQYF
TRBV10-3	many	TRBJ2-1	14	TRBD2	TGTGCCGCACATGCGGGAGGGCCCTACAATGAGCAGTTCTTC	CAAHAGGPYNEQFF
TRBV20-1	many	TRBJ2-3	14	.	TGCAGTGCTAGAGATACGAGAGGGACAGATACGCAGTATTTT	CSARDTRGTDTQYF
TRBV6-2/TRBV6-3	many	TRBJ2-1	15	TRBD2	TGTGCCAGCAGCCCGGGGACTAGCGGGTCCAATGAGCAGTTCTTC	CASSPGTSGSNEQFF
TRBV7-7	many	TRBJ2-2	16	.	TGTGCTAGCAGCTTGTACGGAGGTGCGAACACCGGGGAGCTGTTTTTT	CASSLYGGANTGELFF
TRBV6-1	many	TRBJ2-2	15	.	TGTGCCAGTATCCCCCCGGAGGGGGGCACCGGGGAGCTGTTTTTT	CASIPPEGGTGELFF
TRBV30	medium-sized	TRBJ2-3	12	.	TGTGCCTGGGCAAGGGGTTCAGATACGCAGTATTTT	CAWARGSDTQYF
TRBV28	.	TRBJ1-5	15	.	TGTGCCAGCAGTCTGACGGCGGCCGTGGTTCAGCAACAGCATTTT	CASSLTAAVVQQQHF
TRBV5-4	many	TRBJ2-1	13	.	TGTGCCAGCAAACCTCTAGCGAGCGATGAGCAGTTCTTC	CASKPLASDEQFF
TRBV6-5	many	TRBJ2-7	12	.	TGTGCCAGCAGTTACTCTGGCCGCGAGCAGTACTTC	CASSYSGREQYF
TRBV5-1	many	TRBJ2-7	14	.	TGCGCCAGCAGTTTCGAAGGGGTCTCCTACGAGCAGTACTTC	CASSFEGVSYEQYF
TRBV20-1	many	TRBJ2-1	16	TRBD2	TGCAGTGCTCGGTGTGTGGCTAGCGGGAGCTCGCCTGAGCAGTTCTTC	CSARCVASGSSPEQFF
TRBV6-1	many	TRBJ1-5	15	TRBD1	TGTGCCAGCAAACGCCACAGGGGGCCGCGACAGCCCCAGCATTTT	CASKRHRGPRQPQHF
TRBV13	many	TRBJ2-1	13	.	TGTGCCAGCAGCATTAGCTCCAACAATGAGCAGTTCTTC	CASSISSNNEQFF
TRBV20-1	medium-sized	TRBJ2-1	20	TRBD2	TGCAGTGCTAGAGATCGGGGGACTAGCGGGAGAATGCGGTCCTACAATGAGCAGTTCTTC	CSARDRGTSGRMRSYNEQFF
TRBV30	many	TRBJ1-1	12	TRBD1	TGTGCCTGGAATAGGGGGCCCACTGAAGCTTTCTTT	CAWNRGPTEAFF
TRBV6-1	many	TRBJ1-1	15	.	TGTGCCAGCAGCGAACCCCAGGAACCGAACACTGAAGCTTTCTTT	CASSEPQEPNTEAFF
TRBV19	many	TRBJ2-3	16	TRBD2	TGTGCCAGTAGTTCCCCACTAGCGGATAGCACAGATACGCAGTATTTT	CASSSPLADSTDTQYF
TRBV6-1	few	TRBJ2-7	14	.	TGTGCCAGCAGACGGGCTAGCGAATCCTACGAGCAGTACTTC	CASRRASESYEQYF
TRBV20-1	many	TRBJ2-7	16	TRBD2	TGCAGTGCTATAATAGCGGGATTAGGGTCTGGCCACGAGCAGTACTTC	CSAIIAGLGSGHEQYF
TRBV19	many	TRBJ2-3	13	.	TGTGCCAGTAGTCAAGGAGGGGTAGATACGCAGTATTTT	CASSQGGVDTQYF
TRBV12-3/TRBV12-4	many	TRBJ2-5	13	.	TGTGCCAGCAGTTTAGGGGGATTTGAGACCCAGTACTTC	CASSLGGFETQYF
TRBV30	many	TRBJ2-7	16	TRBD1	TGTGCCTGGAGTGATCCTTATGGACAGGGATTCGGGGAGCAGTACTTC	CAWSDPYGQGFGEQYF
TRBV5-1	many	TRBJ2-7	13	TRBD1	TGCGCCAGCAGCTTTACAGGGGGCGACGAGCAGTACTTC	CASSFTGGDEQYF
TRBV5-6	many	TRBJ2-7	14	TRBD2	TGTGCCAGCAGCCTGACTAGCGGGAGAAGAGGGCAGTACTTC	CASSLTSGRRGQYF
TRBV7-2	many	TRBJ2-5	13	.	TGTGCCAGCAGCTCCGCAAGGTGGGAGACCCAGTACTTC	CASSSARWETQYF
TRBV19	many	TRBJ2-7	15	TRBD1	TGTGCCAGTAGTATTTCGAAAGGGGGCGTTTACGAGCAGTACTTC	CASSISKGGVYEQYF
TRBV11-3	many	TRBJ2-2	13	TRBD1	TGTGCCAGCAGGACAGGGATCACCGGGGAGCTGTTTTTT	CASRTGITGELFF
TRBV5-1	.	TRBJ2-7	17	TRBD1	TGCCCCAGCAACTTGGGACCCCGGACAGGGGGAACGTACGAGCAGTACTTC	CPSNLGPRTGGTYEQYF
TRBV13	many	TRBJ2-1	15	.	TGTGCCAGCAGCTTAGGGCGTCAGGGGACAATCACGCAGTTCTTC	CASSLGRQGTITQFF
TRBV2	.	TRBJ1-2	17	.	TGTGCCAGCCTCACTGACGGTCGCTTTGGACAGACCTTTGGCTACACCTTC	CASLTDGRFGQTFGYTF
TRBV5-4	many	TRBJ2-2	16	.	TGTGCCAGCAGCGCGGACACCTTAGACCGTCCCGGGGAGCTGTTTTTT	CASSADTLDRPGELFF
TRBV6-1	many	TRBJ1-5	14	.	TGTGCCAGCAGATCAGGGGTTTTCAATCAGCCCCAGCATTTT	CASRSGVFNQPQHF
TRBV4-1	many	TRBJ2-7	14	.	TGCGCCAGCAGCCAAAGTACTACCTCCTACGAGCAGTACTTC	CASSQSTTSYEQYF